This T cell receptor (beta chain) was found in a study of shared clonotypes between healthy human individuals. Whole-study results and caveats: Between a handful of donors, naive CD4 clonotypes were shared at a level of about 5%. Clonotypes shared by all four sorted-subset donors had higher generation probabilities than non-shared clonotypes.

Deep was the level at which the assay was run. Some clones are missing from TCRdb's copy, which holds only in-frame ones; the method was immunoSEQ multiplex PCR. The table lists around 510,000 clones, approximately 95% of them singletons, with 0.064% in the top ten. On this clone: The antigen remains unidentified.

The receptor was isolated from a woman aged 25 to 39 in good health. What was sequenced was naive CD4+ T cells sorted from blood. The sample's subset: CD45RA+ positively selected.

This CDR3 reads CASSFLLGREGYEQYF. Written as DNA, the CDR3 is TGTGCCAGCAGTTTTTTGTTAGGGCGGGAGGGCTACGAGCAGTACTTC. The rearrangement joins TRBV28 to TRBJ2-7; TRBD2 matches at 9 bases. This CDR3 has 16 residues. V lost 3 bases, J lost 3 bases, and 9 bases stayed unmatched. CDR1 and CDR2 (germline): MDHEN, SYDVKM.